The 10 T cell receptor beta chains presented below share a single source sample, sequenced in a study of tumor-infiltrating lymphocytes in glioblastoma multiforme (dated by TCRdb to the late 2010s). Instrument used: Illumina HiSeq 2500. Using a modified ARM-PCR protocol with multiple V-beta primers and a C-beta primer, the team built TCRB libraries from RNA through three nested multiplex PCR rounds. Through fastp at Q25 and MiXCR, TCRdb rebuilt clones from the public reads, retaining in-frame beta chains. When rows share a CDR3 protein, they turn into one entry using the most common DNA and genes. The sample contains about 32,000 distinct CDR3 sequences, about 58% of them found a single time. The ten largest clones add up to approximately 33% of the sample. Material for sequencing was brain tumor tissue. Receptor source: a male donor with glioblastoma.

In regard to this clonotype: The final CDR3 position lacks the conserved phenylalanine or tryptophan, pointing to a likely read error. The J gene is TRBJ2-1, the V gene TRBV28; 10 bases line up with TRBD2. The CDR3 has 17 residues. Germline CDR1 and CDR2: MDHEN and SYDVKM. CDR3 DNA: TGTACCAGCAGTTTAGACCTCGCAGCGGGAGGGAACAACGATCAGTTCCTC. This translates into CTSSLDLAAGGNNDQFL.

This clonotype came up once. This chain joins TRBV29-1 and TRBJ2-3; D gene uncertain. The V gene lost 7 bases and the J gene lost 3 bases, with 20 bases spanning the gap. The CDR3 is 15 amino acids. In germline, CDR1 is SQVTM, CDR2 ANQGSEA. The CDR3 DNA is TGCAGCGCTAGAAGACCAGCAGGAGAAACAGATACGCAGTATTTT. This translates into CSARRPAGETDTQYF.

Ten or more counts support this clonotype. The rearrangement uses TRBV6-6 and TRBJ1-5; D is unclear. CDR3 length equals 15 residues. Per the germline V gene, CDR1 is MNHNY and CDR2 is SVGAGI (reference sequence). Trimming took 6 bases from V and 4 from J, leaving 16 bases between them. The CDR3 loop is CASRGEGSANQPQHF. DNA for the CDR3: TGTGCCAGCAGAGGAGAGGGATCGGCTAATCAGCCCCAGCATTTT.

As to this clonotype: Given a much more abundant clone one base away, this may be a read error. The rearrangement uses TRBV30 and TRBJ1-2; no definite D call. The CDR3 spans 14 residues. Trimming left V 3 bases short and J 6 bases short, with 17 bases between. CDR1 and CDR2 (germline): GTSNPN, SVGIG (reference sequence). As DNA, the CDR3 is TGTGCCTGGAGGCAAATTCCATGGACTCATGGCTACACCTTC. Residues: CAWRQIPWTHGYTF. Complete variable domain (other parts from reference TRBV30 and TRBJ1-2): SQTIHQWPATLVQPVGSPLSLECTVEGTSNPNLYWYRQAAGRGLQLLFYSVGIGQISSEVPQNLSASRPQDRQFILSSKKLLLSDSGFYLCAWRQIPWTHGYTFGSGTRLTVV.

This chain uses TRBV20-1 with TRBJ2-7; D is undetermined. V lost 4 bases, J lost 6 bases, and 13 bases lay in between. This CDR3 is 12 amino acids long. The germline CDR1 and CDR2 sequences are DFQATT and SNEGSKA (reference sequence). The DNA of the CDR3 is TGCAGTGCTACAAAATTGAGCTGCGAGCAGTACTTC. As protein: CSATKLSCEQYF.

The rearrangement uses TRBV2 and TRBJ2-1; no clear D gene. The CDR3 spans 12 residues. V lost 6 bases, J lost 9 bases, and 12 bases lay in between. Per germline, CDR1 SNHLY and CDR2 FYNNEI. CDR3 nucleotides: TGTGCCAGCAGGGTACAAGGCCGTGAGCAGTTCTTC. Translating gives CASRVQGREQFF.

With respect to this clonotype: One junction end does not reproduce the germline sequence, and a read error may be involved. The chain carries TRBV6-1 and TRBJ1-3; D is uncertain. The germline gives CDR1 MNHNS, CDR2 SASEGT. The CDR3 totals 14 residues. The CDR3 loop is CVSSVVSSGNTIYF. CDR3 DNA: TGTGTCAGCAGTGTTGTCAGCTCTGGAAACACCATATATTTT.

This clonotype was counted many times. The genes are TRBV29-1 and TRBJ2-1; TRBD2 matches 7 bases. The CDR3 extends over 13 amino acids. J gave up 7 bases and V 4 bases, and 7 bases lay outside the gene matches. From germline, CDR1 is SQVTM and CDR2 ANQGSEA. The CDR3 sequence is CSVVLASGNEQFF. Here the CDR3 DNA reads TGCAGCGTTGTACTAGCGTCGGGGAATGAGCAGTTCTTC.

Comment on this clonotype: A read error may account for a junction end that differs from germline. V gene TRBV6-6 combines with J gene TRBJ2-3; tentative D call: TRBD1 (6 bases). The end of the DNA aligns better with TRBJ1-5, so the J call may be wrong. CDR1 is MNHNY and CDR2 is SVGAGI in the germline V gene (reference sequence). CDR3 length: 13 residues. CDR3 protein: CGSTSRATGTQHF. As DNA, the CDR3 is TGTGGCAGCACGTCCAGGGCGACAGGTACGCAGCATTTT.

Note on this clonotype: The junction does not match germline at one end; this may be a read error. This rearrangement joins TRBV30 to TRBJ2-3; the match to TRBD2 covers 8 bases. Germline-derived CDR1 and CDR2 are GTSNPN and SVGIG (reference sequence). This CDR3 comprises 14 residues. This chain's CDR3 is CAWNATGRADTQYF. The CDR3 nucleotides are TGTGCTTGGAATGCGACCGGGAGGGCAGATACGCAGTATTTT.